This T cell receptor (beta chain) emerged from a study of CD8 T cells in ankylosing spondylitis. Study findings and constraints: Clones tied to disease were said to be significantly enriched in matched ankylosing spondylitis synovial fluid. Seven to nine highly homologous variants made up a TCR beta motif that seemed to typify ankylosing spondylitis blood.

This clonotype was counted a few times. Its target is unknown. This CDR3 is built from 11 residues. Germline CDR1 and CDR2: DFQATT and SNEGSKA (reference sequence). Trimming removed 5 bases from V and 7 bases from J; junction bases left unmatched: 4. For TCR beta, libraries came from quantitative 5'-RACE with molecular barcodes. TCRdb called the 5' RACE reads again in MiXCR, with one record for every CDR3 protein. The sample holds hundreds of thousands of distinct CDR3 sequences, about 25% seen once. The chain has TRBV20-1 and TRBJ1-2; 7 bases line up with TRBD1. The sample comprised blood, either unsorted or a sorted T cell fraction (not recorded which). The TCR was taken from a male donor with ankylosing spondylitis. The CDR3 here is CSALQGFGYTF. CDR3 sequence (DNA): TGCAGTGCTCTACAGGGGTTTGGCTACACCTTC.